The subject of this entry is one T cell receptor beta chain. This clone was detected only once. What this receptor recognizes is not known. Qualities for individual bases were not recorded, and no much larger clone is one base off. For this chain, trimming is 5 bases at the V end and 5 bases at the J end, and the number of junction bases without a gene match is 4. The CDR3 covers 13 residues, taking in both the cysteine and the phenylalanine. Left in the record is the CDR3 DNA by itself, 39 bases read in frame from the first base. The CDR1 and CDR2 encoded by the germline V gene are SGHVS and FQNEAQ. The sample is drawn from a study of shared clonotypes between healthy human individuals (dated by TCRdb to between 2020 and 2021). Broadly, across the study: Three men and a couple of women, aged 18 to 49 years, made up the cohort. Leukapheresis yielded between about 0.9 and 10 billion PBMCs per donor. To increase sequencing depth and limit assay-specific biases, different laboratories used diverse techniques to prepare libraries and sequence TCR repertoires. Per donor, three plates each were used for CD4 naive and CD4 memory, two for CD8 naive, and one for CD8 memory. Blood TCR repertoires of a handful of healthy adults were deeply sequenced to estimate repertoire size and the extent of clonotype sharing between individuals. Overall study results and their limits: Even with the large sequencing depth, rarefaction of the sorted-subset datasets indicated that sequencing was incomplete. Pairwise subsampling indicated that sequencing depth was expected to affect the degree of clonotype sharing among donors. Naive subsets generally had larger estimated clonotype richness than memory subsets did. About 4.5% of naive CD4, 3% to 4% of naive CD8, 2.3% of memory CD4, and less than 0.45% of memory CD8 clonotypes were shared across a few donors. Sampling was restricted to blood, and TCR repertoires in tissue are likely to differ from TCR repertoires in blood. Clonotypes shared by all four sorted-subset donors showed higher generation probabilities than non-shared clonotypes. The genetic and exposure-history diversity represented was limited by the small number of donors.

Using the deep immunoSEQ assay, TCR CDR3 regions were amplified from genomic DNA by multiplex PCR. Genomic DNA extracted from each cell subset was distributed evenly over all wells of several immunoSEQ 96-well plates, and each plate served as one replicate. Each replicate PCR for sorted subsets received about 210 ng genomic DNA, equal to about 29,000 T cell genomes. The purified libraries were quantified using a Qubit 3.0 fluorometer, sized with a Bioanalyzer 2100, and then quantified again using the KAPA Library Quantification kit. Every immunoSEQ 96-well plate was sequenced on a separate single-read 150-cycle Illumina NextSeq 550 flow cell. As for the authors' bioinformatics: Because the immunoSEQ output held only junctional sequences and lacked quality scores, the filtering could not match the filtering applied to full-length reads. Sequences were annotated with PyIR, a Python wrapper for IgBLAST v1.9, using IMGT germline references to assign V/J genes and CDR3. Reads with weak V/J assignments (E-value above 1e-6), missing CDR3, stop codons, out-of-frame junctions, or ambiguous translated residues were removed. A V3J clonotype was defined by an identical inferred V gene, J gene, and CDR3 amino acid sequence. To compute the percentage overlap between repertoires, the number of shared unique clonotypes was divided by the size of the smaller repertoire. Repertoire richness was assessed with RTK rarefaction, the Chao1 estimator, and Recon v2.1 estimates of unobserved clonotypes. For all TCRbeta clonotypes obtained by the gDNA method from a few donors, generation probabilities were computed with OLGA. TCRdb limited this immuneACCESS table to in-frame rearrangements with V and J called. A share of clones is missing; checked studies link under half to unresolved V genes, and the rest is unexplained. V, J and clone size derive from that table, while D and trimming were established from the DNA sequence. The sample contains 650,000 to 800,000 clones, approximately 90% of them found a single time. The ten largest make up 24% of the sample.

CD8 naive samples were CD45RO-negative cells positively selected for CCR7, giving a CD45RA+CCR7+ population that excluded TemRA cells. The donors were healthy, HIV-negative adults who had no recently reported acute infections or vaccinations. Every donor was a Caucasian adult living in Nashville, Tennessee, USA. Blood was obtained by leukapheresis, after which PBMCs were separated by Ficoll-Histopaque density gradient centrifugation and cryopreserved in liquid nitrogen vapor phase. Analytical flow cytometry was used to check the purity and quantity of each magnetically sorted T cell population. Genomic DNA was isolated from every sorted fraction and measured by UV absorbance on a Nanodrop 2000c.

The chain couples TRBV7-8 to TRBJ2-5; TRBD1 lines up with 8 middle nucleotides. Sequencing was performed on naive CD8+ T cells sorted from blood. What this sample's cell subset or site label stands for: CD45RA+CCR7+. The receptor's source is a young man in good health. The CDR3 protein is CASSPTGDETQYF. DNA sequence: TGTGCCAGCAGCCCGACAGGGGATGAGACCCAGTACTTC.